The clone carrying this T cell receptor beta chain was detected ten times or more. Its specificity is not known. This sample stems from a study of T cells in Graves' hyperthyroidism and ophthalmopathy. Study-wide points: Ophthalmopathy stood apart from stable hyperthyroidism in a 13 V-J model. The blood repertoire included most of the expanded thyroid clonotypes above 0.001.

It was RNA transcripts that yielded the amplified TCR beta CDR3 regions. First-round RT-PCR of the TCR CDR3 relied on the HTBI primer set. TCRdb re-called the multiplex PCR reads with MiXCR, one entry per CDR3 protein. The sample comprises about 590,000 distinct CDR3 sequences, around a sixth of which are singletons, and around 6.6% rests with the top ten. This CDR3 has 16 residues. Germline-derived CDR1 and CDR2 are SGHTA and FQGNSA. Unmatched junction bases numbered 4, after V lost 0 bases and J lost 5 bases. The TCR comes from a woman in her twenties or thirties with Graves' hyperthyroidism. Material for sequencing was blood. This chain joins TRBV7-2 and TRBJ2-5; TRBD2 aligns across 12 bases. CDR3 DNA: TGTGCCAGCAGCTTAGCGCGTCTAGCGGGGGGGGAGACCCAGTACTTC. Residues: CASSLARLAGGETQYF.